This entry features one T cell receptor beta chain sequence. One end of the junction does not line up with germline, which may come from a read error. Data came from immunoSEQ multiplex PCR; TCRdb stores just in-frame clones and leaves some out. The sample has more than 150,000 clones; just under 80% are singletons. These data are taken from a study of blood T cell repertoires in COVID-19. Study as a whole: Acute-phase and convalescent COVID-19 samples originated in the United States, Italy and Spain. PBMCs, B-cell-depleted T cells, or T cells provided the cDNA or gDNA that made up the material.

This CDR3 has 13 amino acids. The sequenced sample was peripheral blood. The sequence derives from an elderly woman with acute or convalescent COVID-19. The rearrangement uses TRBV12-3 or TRBV12-4 and TRBJ2-3; 7 nucleotides line up with TRBD1. CDR3 residues: CASRLLRGPFLDF. The CDR3 DNA sequence: TGTGCCAGCAGGCTACTTAGGGGGCCCTTTCTAGATTTT.